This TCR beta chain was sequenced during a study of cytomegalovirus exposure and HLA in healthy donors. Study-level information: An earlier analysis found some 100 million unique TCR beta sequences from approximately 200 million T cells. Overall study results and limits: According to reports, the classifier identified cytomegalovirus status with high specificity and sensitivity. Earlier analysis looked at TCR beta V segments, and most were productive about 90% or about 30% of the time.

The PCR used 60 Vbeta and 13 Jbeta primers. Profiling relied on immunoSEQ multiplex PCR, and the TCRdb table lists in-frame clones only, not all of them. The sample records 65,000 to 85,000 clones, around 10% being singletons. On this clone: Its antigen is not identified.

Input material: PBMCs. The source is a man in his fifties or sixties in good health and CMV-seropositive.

CDR3 bases: TGTGCCATCAGTGACAGGGGTGGGAATCAGCCCCAGCATTTT. Residues: CAISDRGGNQPQHF. The rearrangement joins TRBV10-3 to TRBJ1-5, with TRBD1 as a possible D gene (6 bases). In germline, CDR1 is ENHRY, CDR2 SYGVKD. Deletions cut 3 bases from V and 4 bases from J, with 10 bases between. The CDR3 totals 14 residues.